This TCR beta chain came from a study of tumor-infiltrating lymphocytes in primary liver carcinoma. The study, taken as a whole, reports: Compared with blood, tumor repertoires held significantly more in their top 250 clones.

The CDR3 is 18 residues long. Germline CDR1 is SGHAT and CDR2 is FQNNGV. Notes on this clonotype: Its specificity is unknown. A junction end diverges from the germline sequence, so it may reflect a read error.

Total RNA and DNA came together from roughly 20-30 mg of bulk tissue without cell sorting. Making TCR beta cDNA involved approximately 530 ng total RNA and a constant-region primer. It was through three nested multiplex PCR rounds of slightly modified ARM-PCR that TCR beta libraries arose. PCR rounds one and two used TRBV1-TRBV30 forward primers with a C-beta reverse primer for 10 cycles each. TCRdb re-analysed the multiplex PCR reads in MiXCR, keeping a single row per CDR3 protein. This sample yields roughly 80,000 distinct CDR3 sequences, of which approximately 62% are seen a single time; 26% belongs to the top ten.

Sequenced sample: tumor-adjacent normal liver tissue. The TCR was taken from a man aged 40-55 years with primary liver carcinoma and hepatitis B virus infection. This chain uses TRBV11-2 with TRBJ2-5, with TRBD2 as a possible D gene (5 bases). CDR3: CASSLARLALGKKDTQYF. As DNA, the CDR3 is TGTGCCAGCAGCTTGGCGAGGCTAGCCCTAGGAAAAAAAGATACCCAGTACTTC. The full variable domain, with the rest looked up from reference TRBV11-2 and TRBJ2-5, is EAGVAQSPRYKIIEKRQSVAFWCNPISGHATLYWYQQILGQGPKLLIQFQNNGVVDDSQLPKDRFSAERLKGVDSTLKIQPAKLEDSAVYLCASSLARLALGKKDTQYFGPGTRLLVL.